One and the same sample provided the 14 T cell receptor beta chains below, sequenced in a study of OX40 agonist ivuxolimab in advanced cancers. TCRdb's copy holds only in-frame clones and misses some; the assay was immunoSEQ multiplex PCR. The sample includes around 62,000 clones, 80% to 90% of them seen just once. The input for sequencing was CD4+ or CD8+ T cells sorted from blood, taken in a trial of the OX40 agonist ivuxolimab. Receptors were obtained from an adult with an advanced solid tumor such as melanoma, head and neck, liver or kidney cancer.

The gene calls are TRBV4-1 and TRBJ2-5; 10 positions agree with TRBD2. CDR1 and CDR2 (germline): MGHRA, YSYEKL. The CDR3 contains 15 residues. With V trimmed by 2 bases and J by 3 bases, 3 bases remained unmatched. CDR3 amino acids: CASSQRLAGEETQYF. Written as DNA, the CDR3 is TGCGCCAGCAGCCAAAGGCTAGCGGGAGAAGAGACCCAGTACTTC.

This chain links TRBV9 with TRBJ2-3; D unclear. V was cut by 0 bases and J by 5 bases, with 10 bases left in between. This CDR3 comprises 14 residues. The germline V gene has CDR1 SGDLS and CDR2 YYNGEE. The CDR3: CASSVGPAKDTQYF. DNA of the CDR3: TGTGCCAGCAGCGTAGGCCCCGCGAAAGATACGCAGTATTTT.

The chain has TRBV7-9 and TRBJ2-2; 9 bases agree with TRBD2. Germline loops: CDR1 SEHNR, CDR2 FQNEAQ (reference sequence). V was pared by 6 bases and J by 4 bases, with 3 bases of the junction left unmatched. The CDR3 spans 14 residues. The DNA of the CDR3 is TGTGCCAGCAGGAGCGGGAGGCTCACCGGGGAGCTGTTTTTT. Translation gives CASRSGRLTGELFF.

This chain connects TRBV5-1 to TRBJ2-3; 7 nucleotides match TRBD2. Looked up from germline, CDR1 is SGHRS and CDR2 is YFSETQ. The CDR3 totals 15 residues. V lost 7 bases, J lost 6 bases, and 14 bases stayed unmatched. Here the CDR3 DNA reads TGCGCCAGCGGGGTCAGCGGGACCTCCTTGGATACGCAGTATTTT. This gives the protein CASGVSGTSLDTQYF. Full variable domain (remainder filled in from reference TRBV5-1 and TRBJ2-3): KAGVTQTPRYLIKTRGQQVTLSCSPISGHRSVSWYQQTPGQGLQFLFEYFSETQRNKGNFPGRFSGRQFSNSRSEMNVSTLELGDSALYLCASGVSGTSLDTQYFGPGTRLTVL.

The rearrangement joins TRBV19 to TRBJ2-6; tentatively, D is TRBD1 (7 bases). Germline-derived CDR1 and CDR2 are LNHDA and SQIVND (reference sequence). V was cut by 0 bases and J by 2 bases, with 8 bases left in between. The CDR3 extends over 16 amino acids. The CDR3 DNA follows: TGTGCCAGTAGTATAGACAGGGGGGCTGGGGCCAACGTCCTGACTTTC. Amino acid sequence: CASSIDRGAGANVLTF.

V and J are TRBV19 and TRBJ2-3; 7 positions agree with TRBD2. CDR1 is LNHDA and CDR2 is SQIVND in the germline V gene (reference sequence). CDR3 length: 15 residues. After removal of 5 bases from V and 4 bases from J, the junction contained 9 bases not matched to a gene. CDR3 in DNA: TGTGCCAGTAGTCTAGGTGGGAGGGCCCCAGATACGCAGTATTTT. Translating it yields CASSLGGRAPDTQYF.

The rearrangement joins TRBV7-3 to TRBJ1-1, with unresolved D. Germline CDR1 SGHTA, CDR2 FQGTGA. The CDR3 loop spans 14 amino acids. V lost 3 bases, J lost 3 bases, and 11 bases lay in between. CDR3 nucleotide sequence: TGTGCCAGCAGCTTCCCTCCCTATTACACTGAAGCTTTCTTT. It is translated as CASSFPPYYTEAFF.

The chain couples TRBV7-2 to TRBJ2-7; TRBD2 matches at 10 bases. CDR1 is SGHTA and CDR2 is FQGNSA in the germline V gene. This CDR3 has 17 amino acids. With 3 bases clipped from V and 5 bases from J, the junction kept 13 bases outside the gene matches. The chain's CDR3 is CASSLWALAGVIHEQYF. The CDR3 nucleotides read TGTGCCAGCAGCTTGTGGGCCCTAGCGGGAGTTATCCACGAGCAGTACTTC.

The rearrangement uses TRBV18 and TRBJ2-7, with 7 bases matching TRBD2. Germline V CDR1 and CDR2: KGHSH, LQKENI. V lost 3 bases, J lost 2 bases, and 10 bases stayed unmatched. This CDR3 comprises 16 residues. The CDR3 region has the DNA TGTGCCAGCTCACCCTGGGGTTCCCGGGGGGCCTACGAGCAGTACTTC. Protein sequence: CASSPWGSRGAYEQYF.

The rearrangement uses TRBV5-6 and TRBJ1-1, with D unclear. The V gene's germline CDR1 is SGHDT and CDR2 YYEEEE. The CDR3 length is 14 residues. V lost 4 bases and J lost 5, with 15 bases in between. CDR3 region: CASSPVYKRTEAFF. For the CDR3, the DNA is TGTGCCAGCAGCCCGGTATACAAGCGGACTGAAGCTTTCTTT.

The chain joins TRBV7-9 to TRBJ2-4, with D possibly TRBD1 on 6 matching bases. Germline CDR1 reads SEHNR; CDR2 reads FQNEAQ (reference sequence). V lost 4 bases, J lost 2 bases, and 9 bases lay in between. The CDR3 covers 14 residues. The CDR3 here is CASSSTGTKNIQYF. The CDR3 region has the DNA TGTGCCAGCAGCTCGACAGGAACCAAAAACATTCAGTACTTC.

Note on this clone: Other DNA sequences in this sample translate to the same CDR3. In nucleotides, the CDR3 is TGTGCCAGCAGTTTAGGGACGGCCTATGGCTACACCTTC. Translating it yields CASSLGTAYGYTF. This sequence joins TRBV27 and TRBJ1-2, with D possibly being TRBD1 (5 bases). Germline V lookup: CDR1 MNHEY, CDR2 SMNVEV (reference sequence). This CDR3 spans 13 amino acids. V was trimmed by 2 bases and J by 4 bases, leaving 8 bases between them.

The gene calls are TRBV9 and TRBJ2-5; the D is unclear. Germline V gives CDR1 SGDLS, CDR2 YYNGEE. The CDR3 spans 14 residues. With 3 bases removed from V and 5 bases from J, the gap between germline ends came to 14 bases. CDR3 residues: CASSARTAGETQYF. The CDR3 DNA reads as TGTGCCAGCAGCGCCCGGACCGCCGGGGAGACCCAGTACTTC.

The chain couples TRBV11-2 to TRBJ2-1, with D maybe TRBD2 (6 bases). In germline, CDR1 is SGHAT, CDR2 FQNNGV. Trimming stripped 5 bases from V and 10 bases from J, with 18 bases between. The CDR3 contains 14 residues. For the CDR3, the DNA is TGTGCCAGCAGCCCGGGACTCCTTTGGGGCGAGCAGTTCTTC. Its translation is CASSPGLLWGEQFF.